The 27 T cell receptor beta chains presented below share a single source sample, sequenced in a study of PD-1 blockade in classical Hodgkin lymphoma. Data came from immunoSEQ multiplex PCR; TCRdb stores just in-frame clones and leaves some out. The sample consists of some 24,000 clones, less than 75% of them appearing once. Time point noted: cycle 4 day 1 (C4D1), after more than five weeks of nivolumab. Each and every patient relapsed after autologous stem cell transplantation, and patients got differing brentuximab vedotin exposure. The specimen was peripheral blood mononuclear cells (PBMCs), collected before the fourth cycle of nivolumab. These receptors were taken from a human donor with classical Hodgkin lymphoma.

The table lists this clone with a few counts. The chain is built from TRBV28 and TRBJ1-6; 8 bases fit TRBD1. CDR1 and CDR2 from the germline V gene are MDHEN and SYDVKM. The CDR3 totals 14 residues. Unmatched junction bases numbered 5, after V lost 4 bases and J lost 9 bases. This CDR3 reads CASSSDRGISPLHF. Here the CDR3 DNA reads TGTGCCAGCAGTTCCGACAGGGGCATTTCACCCCTCCACTTT.

The chain couples TRBV9 to TRBJ2-3; possible D gene TRBD1, 6 bases. Trimming pared 0 bases from V and 0 bases from J, leaving 8 bases between. Germline assignment: CDR1 SGDLS and CDR2 YYNGEE. The CDR3 is made up of 15 amino acids. CDR3 nucleotides: TGTGCCAGCAGCGTAGGCAGGGGCAGCACAGATACGCAGTATTTT. Its protein product is CASSVGRGSTDTQYF. The full variable domain, completed using reference TRBV9 and TRBJ2-3, is DSGVTQTPKHLITATGQRVTLRCSPRSGDLSVYWYQQSLDQGLQFLIQYYNGEERAKGNILERFSAQQFPDLHSELNLSSLELGDSALYFCASSVGRGSTDTQYFGPGTRLTVL.

J is TRBJ2-3 and V is TRBV20-1; D possibly corresponds to TRBD2 (5 bases). CDR3 size: 10 residues. Germline CDR1 reads DFQATT; CDR2 reads SNEGSKA (reference sequence). CDR3 amino acids: CSPRGDTQYF. The CDR3 bases are TGCAGCCCTCGGGGAGATACGCAGTATTTT.

The rearrangement joins TRBV25-1 to TRBJ1-1; TRBD1 agrees at 11 bases. V lost 4 bases, J lost 6 bases, and 7 bases stayed unmatched. CDR1 is MGHDK, CDR2 SYGVNS, per germline. CDR3 length: 15 amino acids. Here the CDR3 reads CASSAPGTGGAEAFF. In DNA form, the CDR3 reads TGTGCCAGCAGTGCCCCCGGGACAGGGGGAGCTGAAGCTTTCTTT.

V gene TRBV5-4 combines with J gene TRBJ2-6, with 11 bases lining up with TRBD2. This CDR3 has 16 amino acids. CDR1 SGHNT and CDR2 YYREEE come from the germline V gene (reference sequence). V lost 2 bases and J lost 6; bases outside the gene matches: 4. The CDR3 region is CASSFSGGAPANVLTF. The CDR3 bases are TGTGCCAGCAGCTTTAGCGGGGGGGCTCCGGCCAACGTCCTGACTTTC.

This clone came up once. This rearrangement joins TRBV11-2 to TRBJ2-1; no definite D call. Germline-derived CDR1 and CDR2 are SGHAT and FQNNGV. CDR3 length: 15 amino acids. V gave up 6 bases and J gave up 6 bases, with 18 bases separating them. Written as DNA, the CDR3 is TGTGCCAGCAGGACGACCGAGAAACTAACCAATGAGCAGTTCTTC. It yields the protein CASRTTEKLTNEQFF.

A few counts support this clone. This chain uses TRBV5-6 with TRBJ1-3, with D unresolved. With 4 bases removed from V and 1 base from J, the gap between germline ends came to 15 bases. This CDR3 is 16 amino acids long. The germline gives CDR1 SGHDT, CDR2 YYEEEE. CDR3 sequence (DNA): TGTGCCAGCAGCCGCCTTAGTCGGGCGTCTGGAAACACCATATATTTT. Its protein is CASSRLSRASGNTIYF. Supplemented by reference TRBV5-6 and TRBJ1-3, the full variable domain reads DAGVTQSPTHLIKTRGQQVTLRCSPKSGHDTVSWYQQALGQGPQFIFQYYEEEERQRGNFPDRFSGHQFPNYSSELNVNALLLGDSALYLCASSRLSRASGNTIYFGEGSWLTVV.

The chain joins TRBV5-8 to TRBJ1-1, with D possibly matching TRBD1 (5 bases). The germline CDR1 and CDR2 sequences are SGHTS and YDEGEE. The CDR3 is 15 amino acids. The V and J ends lost 0 bases and 11 bases respectively, with 20 bases between them. The DNA of the CDR3 is TGTGCCAGCAGCTTGGGGGGCAGGGACCTTCTTCGGGCTTTCTTT. This gives the protein CASSLGGRDLLRAFF.

The rearrangement uses TRBV6-6 and TRBJ2-1; TRBD2 matches 9 bases. Germline assignment: CDR1 MNHNY and CDR2 SVGAGI (reference sequence). The length of the CDR3 is 15 residues. V was clipped by 3 bases and J by 6 bases; unmatched bases: 6. CDR3 bases: TGTGCCAGCAGTTATGAGCGGGGGGCCGGCAATGAGCAGTTCTTC. Protein product: CASSYERGAGNEQFF.

The chain combines TRBV6-1 with TRBJ1-2; TRBD1 matches 10 bases. The trim removed 2 bases at V and 4 bases at J, leaving 4 bases unmatched. The CDR3 has 15 residues. The germline V gene encodes CDR1 MNHNS and CDR2 SASEGT. As DNA, the CDR3 is TGTGCCAGCAGTGAACCCGGACAGGGGGGCTATGGCTACACCTTC. It translates to CASSEPGQGGYGYTF.

The chain couples TRBV2 to TRBJ2-1; the match to TRBD1 covers 8 bases. Germline-derived CDR1 and CDR2 are SNHLY and FYNNEI. The CDR3 runs 13 residues. The ends lost 4 bases at V and 7 bases at J; junction bases unmatched: 3. The CDR3 here is CASSVRGQNEQFF. The CDR3 DNA reads as TGTGCCAGCAGTGTCAGGGGGCAAAATGAGCAGTTCTTC.

This chain links TRBV2 with TRBJ2-7; tentative D call: TRBD1 (5 bases). Per the germline V gene, CDR1 is SNHLY and CDR2 is FYNNEI. CDR3 length equals 14 residues. Trimming cost V 1 base and J 4 bases, with 11 bases left between them. The CDR3, as DNA: TGTGCCAGCAGTGAAGAGGTTGGGGCGTACGAGCAGTACGTC. It encodes CASSEEVGAYEQYV.

The chain recombines TRBV5-8 with TRBJ2-3; D is perhaps TRBD1 (6 bases). The CDR3 runs 16 residues. Looked up from germline, CDR1 is SGHTS and CDR2 is YDEGEE. Trimming stripped 0 bases from V and 2 bases from J, with 13 bases between. CDR3 in amino acids: CASSLATGTYTDTQYF. CDR3 DNA sequence: TGTGCCAGCAGCTTGGCAACAGGGACCTACACAGATACGCAGTATTTT.

Details on this clone: This sample also contains other DNA sequences that code for the same CDR3. The chain employs TRBV5-1 and TRBJ1-2; D uncertain. This CDR3 is 14 amino acids long. Germline-derived CDR1 and CDR2 are SGHRS and YFSETQ. With 0 bases removed from V and 0 bases from J, the gap between germline ends came to 6 bases. CDR3 nucleotides: TGCGCCAGCAGCTTGGAATCTCCTAACTATGGCTACACCTTC. This gives the protein CASSLESPNYGYTF.

This clone was found a few times. This rearrangement joins TRBV5-1 to TRBJ2-5; 10 positions match TRBD2. CDR1 and CDR2 (germline): SGHRS, YFSETQ. V was pared by 1 base and J by 4 bases, with 7 bases of the junction left unmatched. The CDR3 is 16 amino acids. The CDR3 DNA is TGCGCCAGCAGCTTGATGAGCGGGGGGGCCCGAGAGACCCAGTACTTC. Its translation is CASSLMSGGARETQYF.

The genes are TRBV6-5 and TRBJ1-1, with D hard to call. Germline CDR1 is MNHEY and CDR2 is SVGAGI. The ends were cut back, 4 bases at V and 3 bases at J, with 12 bases in the middle. The CDR3 sequence is 14 residues long. The CDR3: CASSFEDGYTEAFF. The CDR3 DNA follows: TGTGCCAGCAGTTTCGAGGACGGCTACACTGAAGCTTTCTTT.

Only a few counts were recorded for this clone. The chain recombines TRBV28 with TRBJ1-2; possible D gene TRBD1, 6 bases. The CDR3 consists of 12 residues. Germline loops: CDR1 MDHEN, CDR2 SYDVKM. V was clipped by 6 bases and J by 9 bases, with 14 bases between them. The CDR3 DNA sequence: TGTGCCAGCAGCCCACCCCAGGGGAGCTACACCTTC. This sequence encodes CASSPPQGSYTF.

The CDR3: CASSPRTGPGANVLTF. The CDR3 DNA reads TGTGCCAGCAGCCCTCGAACAGGGCCCGGGGCCAACGTCCTGACTTTC. V gene TRBV13 combines with J gene TRBJ2-6, with TRBD1 as a possible D gene (6 bases). Trimming left V 5 bases short and J 4 bases short, with 15 bases between. The CDR3 totals 16 residues. CDR1 is PRHDT, CDR2 FYEKMQ, per germline (reference sequence). The entire variable domain, with the rest obtained from reference TRBV13 and TRBJ2-6, is as follows: AAGVIQSPRHLIKEKRETATLKCYPIPRHDTVYWYQQGPGQDPQFLISFYEKMQSDKGSIPDRFSAQQFSDYHSELNMSSLELGDSALYFCASSPRTGPGANVLTFGAGSRLTVL.

This clone was seen more than once but under ten times. The same CDR3 can be traced to other DNA sequences in this sample. This chain uses TRBV28 with TRBJ1-4, with 8 bases aligning to TRBD1. CDR1 is MDHEN and CDR2 is SYDVKM in the germline V gene. Unmatched junction bases numbered 6, after V lost 5 bases and J lost 4 bases. CDR3 length: 15 amino acids. The CDR3 here is CASSPGQAVNEKLFF. The DNA of the CDR3 is TGTGCCAGCAGTCCGGGACAGGCAGTTAATGAAAAACTGTTTTTT.

V and J are TRBV28 and TRBJ2-1, with D possibly matching TRBD2 (5 bases). The germline V gene encodes CDR1 MDHEN and CDR2 SYDVKM. The CDR3 sequence is 16 residues long. V lost 5 bases and J 0 bases, leaving 14 bases between the germline ends. The CDR3 loop is CASSETGYFSYNEQFF. CDR3 coding DNA: TGTGCCAGCAGTGAAACGGGGTATTTCTCCTACAATGAGCAGTTCTTC. The complete variable domain, with remaining parts taken from reference TRBV28 and TRBJ2-1, reads DVKVTQSSRYLVKRTGEKVFLECVQDMDHENMFWYRQDPGLGLRLIYFSYDVKMKEKGDIPEGYSVSREKKERFSLILESASTNQTSMYLCASSETGYFSYNEQFFGPGTRLTVL.

The chain recombines TRBV7-2 with TRBJ2-2; no firm D call. With 4 bases removed from V and 1 base from J, the gap between germline ends came to 7 bases. The CDR3 covers 14 residues. Germline V CDR1 and CDR2: SGHTA, FQGNSA. The chain's CDR3 is CASSSSLNTGELFF. CDR3 bases: TGTGCCAGCAGCTCCTCCCTGAACACCGGGGAGCTGTTTTTT.

The chain combines TRBV5-4 with TRBJ2-5, with 16 bases fitting TRBD2. CDR3 size: 17 residues. V was clipped by 4 bases and J by 5 bases; unmatched bases: 8. In germline, CDR1 is SGHNT, CDR2 YYREEE (reference sequence). In DNA form, the CDR3 reads TGTGCCAGCAGCCCCCCGGGACTAGCGGGGGGGTGGGAGACCCAGTACTTC. This sequence encodes CASSPPGLAGGWETQYF. Combining the CDR3 with reference TRBV5-4 and TRBJ2-5 gives the whole variable domain ETGVTQSPTHLIKTRGQQVTLRCSSQSGHNTVSWYQQALGQGPQFIFQYYREEENGRGNFPPRFSGLQFPNYSSELNVNALELDDSALYLCASSPPGLAGGWETQYFGPGTRLLVL.

The chain recombines TRBV2 with TRBJ2-5, with D unresolved. The CDR3 consists of 14 residues. Trimming left V 4 bases short and J 1 base short, with 10 bases between. Germline V CDR1 and CDR2: SNHLY, FYNNEI. The CDR3 sequence: CASSGTSLQETQYF. CDR3 bases: TGTGCCAGCAGTGGGACGAGCCTCCAAGAGACCCAGTACTTC.

The gene calls are TRBV6-6 and TRBJ1-1; possible D gene TRBD1, 6 bases. Trimming took 6 bases from V and 1 from J, leaving 18 bases between them. The CDR3 runs to 16 residues. Germline V CDR1 and CDR2: MNHNY, SVGAGI (reference sequence). Written as DNA, the CDR3 is TGTGCCAGCAGGCGCCCGCGGGACATCGAGAACACTGAAGCTTTCTTT. It specifies CASRRPRDIENTEAFF.

V gene TRBV7-8 combines with J gene TRBJ2-5; perhaps TRBD2 as D (5 bases). The V end was cut by 5 bases, the J end by 9 bases, with 19 bases between. Germline CDR1 SGHVS, CDR2 FQNEAQ. This CDR3 is built from 14 residues. The CDR3 DNA follows: TGTGCCAGCAGCCTCGACTTAGGTGCGGGTCCCCAGTACTTC. Translating it yields CASSLDLGAGPQYF.

The V gene is TRBV14, the J gene TRBJ2-1, with 8 bases lining up with TRBD1. V shed 5 bases, J shed 7 bases, and the junction held 13 bases outside the gene matches. Germline V lookup: CDR1 SGHDN, CDR2 FVKESK. The CDR3 covers 16 residues. The CDR3 nucleotides are TGTGCCAGCAGCACCTTGGAGACAGGGGCAGGAAATGAGCAGTTCTTC. This translates into CASSTLETGAGNEQFF.

The chain employs TRBV6-6 and TRBJ2-2, with D possibly matching TRBD2 (5 bases). This CDR3 region has 13 residues. Germline V gene sequence: CDR1 MNHNY, CDR2 SVGAGI (reference sequence). V lost 4 bases to trimming and J lost 6 bases, with 9 bases between them. The DNA for the CDR3 is TGTGCCAGCAGTTCTCGAGGGCCCGGGGAGCTGTTTTTT. This gives the protein CASSSRGPGELFF.